The next 11 T cell receptor beta chains were all read from a single sample in a study of T cell responses to AZD1222 COVID-19 vaccine. Libraries were prepared by immunoSEQ multiplex PCR; TCRdb keeps only in-frame clonotypes and omits some of them. Of 130,000 or so clones listed, less than 95% are singletons. The sequencing used peripheral blood, collected on day 0 of AZD1222 vaccination. The receptor set was obtained from an adult in good health.

The rearrangement links TRBV5-8 to TRBJ2-1; 11 positions agree with TRBD1. V lost 6 bases, J lost 7 bases, and 15 bases stayed unmatched. From germline, CDR1 is SGHTS and CDR2 YDEGEE. This CDR3 comprises 17 residues. CDR3: CASTQSWTGGSINEQFF. The CDR3 coding sequence is TGTGCCAGCACCCAGTCCTGGACAGGGGGCTCAATAAATGAGCAGTTCTTC.

V is TRBV7-3 and J is TRBJ2-1; 10 bases are a match to TRBD1. The CDR3 sequence is 17 residues long. Germline V lookup: CDR1 SGHTA, CDR2 FQGTGA. The ends lost 5 bases at V and 2 bases at J; junction bases unmatched: 9. CDR3 coding DNA: TGTGCCAGCAGCCCGGGACAGGGGAGAGAAACCTACAATGAGCAGTTCTTC. Its translation is CASSPGQGRETYNEQFF.

This chain links TRBV7-3 with TRBJ1-5; possible D gene TRBD1, 5 bases. The V gene lost 4 bases and the J gene lost 5 bases, with 18 bases spanning the gap. The CDR3 extends over 16 amino acids. Looked up from germline, CDR1 is SGHTA and CDR2 is FQGTGA. The CDR3 sequence is CASSYWGLGTDQPQHF. CDR3 sequence (DNA): TGTGCCAGCAGCTACTGGGGCTTGGGGACGGATCAGCCCCAGCATTTT. Using reference TRBV7-3 and TRBJ1-5 for the parts outside the CDR3, the full variable domain is GAGVSQTPSNKVTEKGKYVELRCDPISGHTALYWYRQSLGQGPEFLIYFQGTGAADDSGLPNDRFFAVRPEGSVSTLKIQRTERGDSAVYLCASSYWGLGTDQPQHFGDGTRLSIL.

The chain combines TRBV5-5 with TRBJ1-2; D uncertain. This CDR3 is built from 13 residues. Germline V gene lookup returns CDR1 SGHKS and CDR2 YYEKEE (reference sequence). With 3 bases removed from V and 0 bases from J, the gap between germline ends came to 6 bases. CDR3 loop: CASSSTANYGYTF. In DNA form, the CDR3 reads TGTGCCAGCAGCTCTACAGCTAACTATGGCTACACCTTC. The entire variable domain, with the rest obtained from reference TRBV5-5 and TRBJ1-2, is as follows: DAGVTQSPTHLIKTRGQQVTLRCSPISGHKSVSWYQQVLGQGPQFIFQYYEKEERGRGNFPDRFSARQFPNYSSELNVNALLLGDSALYLCASSSTANYGYTFGSGTRLTVV.

The rearrangement uses TRBV5-1 and TRBJ2-6; 8 nucleotides align to TRBD1. Germline CDR1 is SGHRS and CDR2 is YFSETQ. This CDR3 has 16 amino acids. The J segment lost 2 bases and the V segment lost 2 bases, leaving 3 bases of the junction unmatched. CDR3 protein: CASSFRQGTGANVLTF. Here the CDR3 DNA reads TGCGCCAGCAGCTTCAGACAGGGGACTGGGGCCAACGTCCTGACTTTC.

The chain joins TRBV12-5 to TRBJ2-1; possibly TRBD1 for D (5 bases). V dropped 1 base and J dropped 8 bases, with 9 bases sitting between them. Germline-derived CDR1 and CDR2 are LGHNT and FRNRAP. The CDR3 covers 13 residues. CDR3 in DNA: TGTGCTAGTGGTTTGGGGGGCGGCTATGAGCAGTTCTTC. Translation gives CASGLGGGYEQFF. The whole variable domain, remainder taken from reference TRBV12-5 and TRBJ2-1, is DARVTQTPRHKVTEMGQEVTMRCQPILGHNTVFWYRQTMMQGLELLAYFRNRAPLDDSGMPKDRFSAEMPDATLATLKIQPSEPRDSAVYFCASGLGGGYEQFFGPGTRLTVL.

This rearrangement joins TRBV5-1 to TRBJ2-3; D is possibly TRBD2 (5 bases). Germline assignment: CDR1 SGHRS and CDR2 YFSETQ. The CDR3 is 15 amino acids. With 4 bases removed from V and 1 base from J, the gap between germline ends came to 13 bases. CDR3 protein: CASSQFFGGTDTQYF. Written as DNA, the CDR3 is TGCGCCAGCAGCCAATTCTTCGGGGGCACAGATACGCAGTATTTT.

The chain combines TRBV1 with TRBJ2-3; the D segment call TRBD2 is taken from the table without a DNA check. TRBV1 is a pseudogene locus. This CDR3 has 9 residues. The CDR3 DNA is TGTAGAGGCACAGATACGCAGTATTTT. Amino acid sequence: CRGTDTQYF.

CDR3 sequence reads: CASSDGTDGYTF. The CDR3 DNA sequence: TGTGCCAGCAGTGATGGGACGGATGGCTACACCTTC. The rearrangement links TRBV2 to TRBJ1-2; possibly TRBD1 for D (5 bases). V was clipped by 3 bases and J by 6 bases, with 8 bases between them. Germline CDR1 and CDR2: SNHLY and FYNNEI. CDR3 length: 12 residues.

The gene calls are TRBV27 and TRBJ2-1, with D tentatively TRBD1 (6 bases). The V gene's germline CDR1 is MNHEY and CDR2 SMNVEV (reference sequence). Trimming removed 6 bases at V and 10 bases at J, with 10 bases between. The CDR3 covers 11 residues. CDR3 in DNA: TGTGCCAGCAGGACAGGTCACGAGCAGTTCTTC. This codes for CASRTGHEQFF.

The rearrangement joins TRBV9 to TRBJ2-2; D remains ambiguous. The germline V gene has CDR1 SGDLS and CDR2 YYNGEE. This CDR3 is 13 amino acids long. Trimming removed 2 bases from V and 5 bases from J, with 7 bases in between. DNA for the CDR3: TGTGCCAGCAGCGTTTTCCCTACCGGGGAGCTGTTTTTT. Its translation is CASSVFPTGELFF.